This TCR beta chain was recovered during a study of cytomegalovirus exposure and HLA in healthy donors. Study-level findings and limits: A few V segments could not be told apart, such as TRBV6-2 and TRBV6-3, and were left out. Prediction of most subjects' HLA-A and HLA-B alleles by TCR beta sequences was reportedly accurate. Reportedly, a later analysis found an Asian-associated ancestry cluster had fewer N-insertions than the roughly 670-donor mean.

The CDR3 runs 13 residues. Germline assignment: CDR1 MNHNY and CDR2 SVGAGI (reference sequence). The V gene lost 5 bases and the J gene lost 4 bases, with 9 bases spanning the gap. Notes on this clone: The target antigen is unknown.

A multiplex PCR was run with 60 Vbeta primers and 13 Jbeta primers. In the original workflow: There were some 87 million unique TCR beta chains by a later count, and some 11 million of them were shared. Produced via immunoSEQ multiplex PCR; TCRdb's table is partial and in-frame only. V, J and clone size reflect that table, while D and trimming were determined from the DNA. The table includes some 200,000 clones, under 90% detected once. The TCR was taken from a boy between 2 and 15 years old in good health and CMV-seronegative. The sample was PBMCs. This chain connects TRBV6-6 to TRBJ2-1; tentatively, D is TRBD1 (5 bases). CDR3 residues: CASSLQGYNEQFF. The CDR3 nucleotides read TGTGCCAGCAGTCTGCAGGGATACAATGAGCAGTTCTTC.